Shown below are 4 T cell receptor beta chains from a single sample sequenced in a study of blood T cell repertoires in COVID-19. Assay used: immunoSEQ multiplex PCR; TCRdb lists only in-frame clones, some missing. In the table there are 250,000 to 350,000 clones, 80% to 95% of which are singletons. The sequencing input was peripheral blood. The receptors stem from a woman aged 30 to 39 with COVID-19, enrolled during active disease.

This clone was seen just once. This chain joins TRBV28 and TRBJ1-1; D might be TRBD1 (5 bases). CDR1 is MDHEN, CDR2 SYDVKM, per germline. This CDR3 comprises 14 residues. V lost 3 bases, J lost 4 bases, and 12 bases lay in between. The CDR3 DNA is TGTGCCAGCAGTTTTACAGGAGGGTTCACTGAAGCTTTCTTT. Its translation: CASSFTGGFTEAFF. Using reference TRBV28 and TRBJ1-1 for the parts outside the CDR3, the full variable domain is DVKVTQSSRYLVKRTGEKVFLECVQDMDHENMFWYRQDPGLGLRLIYFSYDVKMKEKGDIPEGYSVSREKKERFSLILESASTNQTSMYLCASSFTGGFTEAFFGQGTRLTVV.

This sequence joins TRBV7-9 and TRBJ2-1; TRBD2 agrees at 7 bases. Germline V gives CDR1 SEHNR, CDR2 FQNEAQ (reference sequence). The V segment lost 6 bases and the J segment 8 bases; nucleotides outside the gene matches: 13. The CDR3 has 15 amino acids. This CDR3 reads CASSPSGSQFDEQFF. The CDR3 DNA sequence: TGTGCCAGCAGTCCTAGCGGTTCTCAGTTCGATGAGCAGTTCTTC.

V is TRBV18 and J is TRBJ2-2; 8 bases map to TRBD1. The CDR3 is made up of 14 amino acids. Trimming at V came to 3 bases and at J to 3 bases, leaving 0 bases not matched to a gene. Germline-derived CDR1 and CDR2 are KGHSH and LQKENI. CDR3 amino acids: CASSPDRDTGELFF. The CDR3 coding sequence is TGTGCCAGCTCACCGGACAGGGACACCGGGGAGCTGTTTTTT.

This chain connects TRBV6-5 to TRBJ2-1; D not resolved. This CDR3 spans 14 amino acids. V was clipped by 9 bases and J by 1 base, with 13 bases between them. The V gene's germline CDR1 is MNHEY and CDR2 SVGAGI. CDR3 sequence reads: CASLAVSSYNEQFF. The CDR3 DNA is TGTGCCAGTCTGGCGGTTTCTTCCTACAATGAGCAGTTCTTC.